This T cell receptor beta chain was found in a study of blood T cells in healthy people across ages. Trimming removed 4 bases at V and 3 bases at J, with 12 bases between. In germline, CDR1 is MNHEY, CDR2 SVGEGT. This CDR3 region has 14 residues. A sample-barcoded 5' primer and a J-beta primer mix were used in a second PCR of roughly 7 to 12 cycles. Every cDNA was tagged by a template-switch adaptor with 12 random nucleotides. MiXCR, applied by TCRdb to the 5' RACE reads, yields one record per CDR3 protein. The repertoire holds 1,500,000 or so distinct CDR3 sequences, with roughly 43% as singletons. This clonotype was seen only a few times.

Sequencing input: blood. This clonotype originated in a woman younger than 35 in good health. The chain joins TRBV6-2 or TRBV6-3 to TRBJ2-5; maybe TRBD2 (6 bases). The CDR3 loop reads CASSSRRREETQYF. The CDR3 DNA reads as TGTGCCAGCAGTTCTCGGAGGAGGGAAGAGACCCAGTACTTC.